A selection of T cell receptor beta chains follows, all from one sample in a study of T cells in narcolepsy. Clones were read by immunoSEQ multiplex PCR, and TCRdb kept only the in-frame ones, dropping some. The sample records 25,000 to 35,000 clones, roughly 78% being singletons. Sequencing was performed on memory (CD45RA-) CD4+ T cells from blood. All receptors come from a human donor in good health. The CDR3 runs from the conserved cysteine through the conserved F or W. The order of the fields is D gene, J gene, V gene, clone size, CDR3 DNA, CDR3 protein. The D gene is left open where the match is weak. Some rows have no size entry. The others give once, few or many, or a class for an expanded clone.

d_call: TRBD1; j_call: TRBJ1-4; v_call: TRBV4-1; clone_size: -; cdr3_nt: TGCGCCAGCAGCCTGGACAGGGGGCGATCTGAAAAACTGTTTTTT; cdr3_aa: CASSLDRGRSEKLFF
d_call: -; j_call: TRBJ2-3; v_call: TRBV10-2; clone_size: -; cdr3_nt: TGCGCCAGCAGTGAGTTGGTGAGGAGCACAGATACGCAGTATTTT; cdr3_aa: CASSELVRSTDTQYF
d_call: TRBD1; j_call: TRBJ2-7; v_call: TRBV11-2; clone_size: -; cdr3_nt: TGTGCCAGCAGCCGTTTCGGGACAGGGGACTACGAGCAGTACTTC; cdr3_aa: CASSRFGTGDYEQYF
d_call: -; j_call: TRBJ2-1; v_call: TRBV28; clone_size: -; cdr3_nt: TGTGCCAGCAGTGCACTCGGAGGTAGCTCCTACAATGAGCAGTTCTTC; cdr3_aa: CASSALGGSSYNEQFF
d_call: -; j_call: TRBJ2-7; v_call: TRBV27; clone_size: -; cdr3_nt: TGTGCCAGCAGTTACAGGACAGGGAGGGGGAACGAGCAGTACTTC; cdr3_aa: CASSYRTGRGNEQYF
d_call: -; j_call: TRBJ1-5; v_call: TRBV15; clone_size: -; cdr3_nt: TGTGCCACCAGCAGAGATGATAGCTCCCAGCCCCAGCATTTT; cdr3_aa: CATSRDDSSQPQHF
d_call: -; j_call: TRBJ2-7; v_call: TRBV25-1; clone_size: -; cdr3_nt: TGTGCCAGCAGTGAATACGGGGGAACCTACGAGCAGTACTTC; cdr3_aa: CASSEYGGTYEQYF
d_call: TRBD1; j_call: TRBJ1-1; v_call: TRBV11-3; clone_size: -; cdr3_nt: TGTGCCAGCAGCTACCTCCCGACAGGGGTAGAAACTGAAGCTTTCTTT; cdr3_aa: CASSYLPTGVETEAFF
d_call: -; j_call: TRBJ1-5; v_call: TRBV19; clone_size: -; cdr3_nt: TGTGCCAGTAGTAGTAGAGGGCAGGGCGGCAATCAGCCCCAGCATTTT; cdr3_aa: CASSSRGQGGNQPQHF
d_call: -; j_call: TRBJ1-2; v_call: TRBV6-1; clone_size: few; cdr3_nt: TGTGCCAGCAGGGATCCCCTGGCCTATGGCTACACCTTC; cdr3_aa: CASRDPLAYGYTF
d_call: -; j_call: TRBJ2-5; v_call: TRBV27; clone_size: -; cdr3_nt: TGTGCCAGCAGCCACGGCCTCTTGGGAGAGACCCAGTACTTC; cdr3_aa: CASSHGLLGETQYF
d_call: -; j_call: TRBJ2-7; v_call: TRBV11-2; clone_size: few; cdr3_nt: TGTGCCAGCAGCCAAGACGTTAACGCGGACCACTACCTCTACGAGCAGTACTTC; cdr3_aa: CASSQDVNADHYLYEQYF
d_call: -; j_call: TRBJ1-3; v_call: TRBV6-5; clone_size: -; cdr3_nt: TGTGCCAGCAGTCAAAGCAGGGATGGAAACACCATATATTTT; cdr3_aa: CASSQSRDGNTIYF